Below, 25 T cell receptor beta chains from the same sample are listed, as sequenced in a study of response to subunit inactivated influenza vaccine. TCRdb itself ran the RT-PCR reads through MiXCR, one entry per CDR3 protein. This table has fewer than 400,000 distinct CDR3 sequences, roughly a fifth appearing once. The sample in question was PBMCs from blood, obtained less than 22 months after vaccination. These receptors were taken from a man between 50 and 69 years old who received an inactivated influenza vaccine.

This clonotype was detected many times. Here the CDR3 DNA reads TGTGCCAGCAGCCAAATAAATCAGCCCCAGCATTTT. Its protein is CASSQINQPQHF. This chain connects TRBV3-1 to TRBJ1-5; D call uncertain. Between the trimmed V and J ends, which lost 2 bases and 4 bases, there was a span of 3 bases. This CDR3 is 12 amino acids long. CDR1 and CDR2 (germline): LGHDT, YNNKEL (reference sequence). The full variable domain, rest sourced from reference TRBV3-1 and TRBJ1-5, is DTAVSQTPKYLVTQMGNDKSIKCEQNLGHDTMYWYKQDSKKFLKIMFSYNNKELIINETVPNRFSPKSPDKAHLNLHINSLELGDSAVYFCASSQINQPQHFGDGTRLSIL.

A few counts support this clonotype. One base away lies a much larger clone, so this may be a sequencing read error. Because it lacks the conserved phenylalanine or tryptophan at the end, this CDR3 is likely a read error. J is TRBJ2-5 and V is TRBV29-1; D is perhaps TRBD1 or TRBD2 (6 bases each). CDR1 and CDR2 (germline): SQVTM, ANQGSEA. V was cut by 2 bases and J by 4 bases, with 11 bases left in between. This CDR3 region has 13 residues. This CDR3 reads CSVEPWGAETQYS. In nucleotides, the CDR3 is TGCAGCGTTGAACCCTGGGGGGCAGAGACCCAGTACTCC.

There are a few counts of this clonotype. In DNA form, the CDR3 reads TGTGCCAGCAGCTTAGTTGGTGCCCGACTAGTCCGCACAGATACGCAGTATTTT. Amino acids: CASSLVGARLVRTDTQYF. The chain carries TRBV11-2 and TRBJ2-3; D might be TRBD2 (6 bases). Germline CDR1 and CDR2: SGHAT and FQNNGV. Deletions cut 1 base from V and 1 base from J, with 18 bases between. The CDR3 is made up of 18 amino acids.

The chain employs TRBV2 and TRBJ2-5, with a weak D call TRBD1 (6 bases). The CDR3 has 15 residues. The V end lost 3 bases, the J end lost 5 bases, and 16 bases lay between the germline ends. Germline V gene sequence: CDR1 SNHLY, CDR2 FYNNEI. CDR3 DNA sequence: TGTGCCAGCAGTGACAATTGGGGGCCGGAGGAGACCCAGTACTTC. It codes for CASSDNWGPEETQYF.

In its sample, this clonotype was seen many times. The chain is built from TRBV10-3 and TRBJ1-1, with TRBD1 matching over 10 bases. Trimming removed 6 bases from V and 11 bases from J; junction bases left unmatched: 12. The germline gives CDR1 ENHRY, CDR2 SYGVKD. The CDR3 loop spans 14 amino acids. CDR3 in amino acids: CAISERQGAGEAFF. The CDR3 coding sequence is TGTGCCATCAGCGAAAGACAGGGGGCTGGGGAGGCTTTCTTT.

V usage is TRBV7-6 and J usage is TRBJ2-3, with D possibly matching TRBD2 (6 bases). The CDR3 has 16 residues. Germline assignment: CDR1 SGHVS and CDR2 FNYEAQ. V was shortened by 4 bases and J by 3 bases, with 17 bases between the two germline ends. CDR3 DNA sequence: TGTGCCAGCAGCTCGGGAGTAGGAGTGGAGACAGATACGCAGTATTTT. As protein: CASSSGVGVETDTQYF.

At least ten counts were recorded for this clonotype. The rearrangement uses TRBV5-1 and TRBJ2-7; 7 bases are shared with TRBD1. Germline CDR1 and CDR2: SGHRS and YFSETQ. V gave up 0 bases and J gave up 3 bases; unmatched junction bases: 9. The CDR3 totals 16 residues. This CDR3 is CASSLELTGNIYEQYF. The CDR3, as DNA: TGCGCCAGCAGCTTGGAACTGACAGGGAACATCTACGAGCAGTACTTC.

The chain links TRBV3-1 to TRBJ2-2; TRBD2 matches at 11 bases. In germline, CDR1 is LGHDT, CDR2 YNNKEL (reference sequence). After removal of 2 bases from V and 4 bases from J, the junction contained 6 bases not matched to a gene. The CDR3 consists of 17 residues. The CDR3 nucleotides read TGTGCCAGCAGCCAAATGCTGACTAGCGGGGCCACCGGGGAGCTGTTTTTT. Translation gives CASSQMLTSGATGELFF.

This clonotype has more than one count but fewer than ten. CDR3 protein: CATSRDRAANEKLFF. The DNA for the CDR3 is TGTGCCACCAGCAGAGACAGGGCGGCCAATGAAAAACTGTTTTTT. This chain connects TRBV15 to TRBJ1-4, with D possibly being TRBD1 (5 bases). Trimming cost V 0 bases and J 5 bases, with 10 bases left between them. Germline V gene sequence: CDR1 LNHNV, CDR2 YYDKDF (reference sequence). The CDR3 length is 15 residues.

This chain joins TRBV20-1 and TRBJ2-7, with TRBD2 identical over 7 bases. CDR1 is DFQATT and CDR2 is SNEGSKA in the germline V gene (reference sequence). The CDR3 is made up of 14 amino acids. V shed 1 base, J shed 3 bases, and the junction held 6 bases outside the gene matches. The CDR3 region is CSARVPSGFYEQYF. CDR3 DNA sequence: TGCAGTGCTAGAGTCCCTAGCGGCTTCTACGAGCAGTACTTC.

This clonotype was observed a few times. The V and J genes are TRBV10-3 and TRBJ2-5, with TRBD1 identical over 7 bases. Trimming took 6 bases from V and 4 from J; bases not matched to a gene: 11. Germline V gene data show CDR1 as ENHRY and CDR2 as SYGVKD. This CDR3 is 15 amino acids long. The CDR3 reads CAIRPSTGASETQYF. The DNA of the CDR3 is TGTGCCATCAGGCCAAGTACAGGGGCCTCAGAGACCCAGTACTTC.

The CDR3 coding sequence is TGTGCCAGCAGCTCTAGCGGGGTCATTAGAGGCTACGAGCAGTACTTC. The encoded protein is CASSSSGVIRGYEQYF. This chain links TRBV3-1 with TRBJ2-7, with 9 nucleotides matching TRBD2. CDR3 size: 16 residues. Germline CDR1 LGHDT, CDR2 YNNKEL (reference sequence). V dropped 5 bases and J dropped 3; count of bases not matched to a gene: 11.

This sequence joins TRBV5-5 and TRBJ1-3, with D possibly being TRBD1 (5 bases). Germline V CDR1 and CDR2: SGHKS, YYEKEE (reference sequence). This CDR3 contains 15 residues. V lost 1 base and J 4 bases, leaving 12 bases between the germline ends. CDR3 DNA sequence: TGTGCCAGCAGCTTGCAGGGTTATGACGGAAACACCATATATTTT. It encodes CASSLQGYDGNTIYF.

This clonotype occurred many times. The DNA for the CDR3 is TGCAGCGTCTCTGGACAGGGCGCACAACCGGGACTAGTTCGTTACGAGCAGTACTTC. The encoded protein is CSVSGQGAQPGLVRYEQYF. V is TRBV29-1 and J is TRBJ2-7, with D perhaps assigned TRBD1 or TRBD2 (8 bases each). The V and J ends lost 6 bases and 4 bases respectively, with 34 bases between them. CDR3 size: 19 residues. CDR1 and CDR2 (germline): SQVTM, ANQGSEA.

The V call is TRBV4-3, the J call TRBJ2-1; D is unclear. The V gene's germline CDR1 is LGHNA and CDR2 YSLEER. CDR3 length: 13 residues. Deletions cut 1 base from V and 8 bases from J, with 9 bases between. CDR3 residues: CASSQGLVDEQFF. CDR3 DNA sequence: TGCGCCAGCAGCCAAGGGCTGGTTGATGAGCAGTTCTTC.

The chain couples TRBV2 to TRBJ2-7; no reliable D call. Trimming shortened V by 8 bases and J by 2 bases, and 16 bases separated the two germline ends. Per germline, CDR1 SNHLY and CDR2 FYNNEI. The CDR3 is 14 residues long. For the CDR3, the DNA is TGTGCCAGCCGAATACCAGCGTATCCCTACGAGCAGTACTTC. It codes for CASRIPAYPYEQYF.

This clonotype has a count of ten or more. The chain couples TRBV9 to TRBJ1-1; 8 nucleotides align to TRBD1. This CDR3 comprises 15 residues. V lost 3 bases, J lost 1 base, and 5 bases stayed unmatched. The germline gives CDR1 SGDLS, CDR2 YYNGEE. The CDR3 DNA follows: TGTGCCAGCAGCGGCAACAGGGGGGAGAACACTGAAGCTTTCTTT. This codes for CASSGNRGENTEAFF.

The rearrangement joins TRBV5-5 to TRBJ2-3; TRBD1 or TRBD2 may be the D gene (5 bases each). Trimming shortened V by 4 bases and J by 0 bases, and 15 bases separated the two germline ends. There are 16 residues in the CDR3. From germline, CDR1 is SGHKS and CDR2 YYEKEE (reference sequence). The CDR3 protein is CASSPTPWDSTDTQYF. The CDR3 DNA reads as TGTGCCAGCAGCCCCACCCCCTGGGACAGCACAGATACGCAGTATTTT.

This clonotype was observed at least ten times. The CDR3 DNA reads as TGCAGCGTTGGGGGACTAGCTTCAAGGAGCTCCTACAATGAGCAGTTCTTC. This gives the protein CSVGGLASRSSYNEQFF. J is TRBJ2-1 and V is TRBV29-1, with 9 positions matching TRBD2. The CDR3 totals 17 residues. V shed 4 bases, J shed 0 bases, and the junction held 10 bases outside the gene matches. Germline V CDR1 and CDR2: SQVTM, ANQGSEA.

The sample holds a few counts of this clonotype. The rearrangement joins TRBV3-1 to TRBJ1-5; D is ambiguous. The V and J ends lost 4 bases and 3 bases respectively, with 10 bases between them. Germline V gene lookup returns CDR1 LGHDT and CDR2 YNNKEL (reference sequence). The CDR3 runs to 14 residues. The CDR3 sequence is CASSPHGSNQPQHF. The CDR3 DNA is TGTGCCAGCAGCCCCCATGGATCCAATCAGCCCCAGCATTTT. Full variable domain (missing parts from reference TRBV3-1 and TRBJ1-5): DTAVSQTPKYLVTQMGNDKSIKCEQNLGHDTMYWYKQDSKKFLKIMFSYNNKELIINETVPNRFSPKSPDKAHLNLHINSLELGDSAVYFCASSPHGSNQPQHFGDGTRLSIL.

V gene TRBV20-1 combines with J gene TRBJ2-1; 7 positions match TRBD2. CDR3 length equals 16 residues. Unmatched junction bases numbered 7, after V lost 1 base and J lost 1 base. Germline V lookup: CDR1 DFQATT, CDR2 SNEGSKA (reference sequence). CDR3: CSARAVGAGSYNEQFF. In nucleotides, the CDR3 is TGCAGTGCTAGAGCCGTAGGAGCGGGGTCCTACAATGAGCAGTTCTTC.

The chain is built from TRBV23-1 and TRBJ2-4; TRBD1 is a possible D gene (5 bases). TRBV23-1 is identified as an open reading frame with a role that is uncertain. The CDR3 length is 14 residues. V lost 10 bases and J 2 bases, leaving 15 bases between the germline ends. The CDR3 loop reads CATYTRVPKNIQYF. The CDR3 DNA reads as TGCGCCACCTATACCAGGGTTCCCAAAAACATTCAGTACTTC.

The chain employs TRBV7-9 and TRBJ1-2; D is perhaps TRBD1 (6 bases). The CDR3 is made up of 16 amino acids. Germline V CDR1 and CDR2: SEHNR, FQNEAQ (reference sequence). V was clipped by 9 bases and J by 4 bases, with 24 bases between them. CDR3 in DNA: TGTGCCAGGAGCCTCATGAGACAGGCGTCAGGCTATGGCTACACCTTC. Amino acids: CARSLMRQASGYGYTF.

Only a few counts were recorded for this clonotype. The V and J genes are TRBV20-1 and TRBJ1-5; D is perhaps TRBD1 (6 bases). This CDR3 has 15 amino acids. Germline assignment: CDR1 DFQATT and CDR2 SNEGSKA (reference sequence). V lost 3 bases, J lost 1 base, and 13 bases lay in between. This chain's CDR3 is CSASLGGQSNQPQHF. The CDR3 region has the DNA TGCAGTGCTAGTTTGGGGGGACAAAGCAATCAGCCCCAGCATTTT.

The table lists this clonotype with many counts. The J gene is TRBJ1-6, the V gene TRBV12-3 or TRBV12-4; D may be TRBD1 (5 bases). Trimming removed 6 bases at V and 4 bases at J, with 16 bases between. The CDR3 runs to 16 residues. As DNA, the CDR3 is TGTGCCAGCAGCTTAAATGTGGGGGTGTATAATTCACCCCTCCACTTT. This encodes CASSLNVGVYNSPLHF.